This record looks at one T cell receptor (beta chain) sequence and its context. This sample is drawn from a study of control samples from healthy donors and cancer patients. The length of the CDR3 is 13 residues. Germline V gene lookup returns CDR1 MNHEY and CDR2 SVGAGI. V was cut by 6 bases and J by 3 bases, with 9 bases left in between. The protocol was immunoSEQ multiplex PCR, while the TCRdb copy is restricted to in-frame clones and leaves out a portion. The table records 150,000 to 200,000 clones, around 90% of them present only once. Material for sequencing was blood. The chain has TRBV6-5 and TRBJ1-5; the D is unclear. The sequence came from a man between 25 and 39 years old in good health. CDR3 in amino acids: CASSASPNQPQHF. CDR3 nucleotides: TGTGCCAGCAGCGCCAGCCCCAATCAGCCCCAGCATTTT.